Listed below are T cell receptor beta chains from one sample, sequenced in a study of blood T cells in healthy people across ages. TCRdb re-called the 5' RACE reads through MiXCR, storing one row per CDR3 protein. The table records about 940,000 distinct CDR3 sequences, roughly 43% of them present only once. The sequencing sample was made of blood. The origin of the receptors is a man aged 25-45 years in good health. Both conserved end residues are part of each CDR3. A D gene is named only where the DNA matches it firmly. Not every row has a clone size; where given, it reads once, few, many or a size class.

D gene	V gene	J gene	clone size	CDR3 protein	CDR3 DNA
-	TRBV12-3/TRBV12-4	TRBJ1-2	few	CASSLAGRYYGYTF	TGTGCCAGCAGTTTAGCAGGCAGGTACTATGGCTACACCTTC
-	TRBV6-5	TRBJ1-2	-	CASTWDPLNGYTF	TGTGCCAGCACCTGGGACCCCCTAAATGGCTACACCTTC
-	TRBV27	TRBJ2-2	few	CASSPRTNADGELFF	TGTGCCAGCAGTCCTAGGACGAATGCGGACGGGGAGCTGTTTTTT
TRBD2	TRBV7-2	TRBJ2-7	-	CASSTLAGGMGEQYF	TGTGCCAGCAGCACACTAGCGGGGGGGATGGGCGAGCAGTACTTC
TRBD2	TRBV12-3/TRBV12-4	TRBJ2-5	-	CASSLGTSGAETQYF	TGTGCCAGCAGTTTGGGGACTAGCGGGGCTGAGACCCAGTACTTC
-	TRBV6-1	TRBJ2-1	-	CASSERDGSYNEQFF	TGTGCCAGCAGTGAACGGGATGGCTCCTACAATGAGCAGTTCTTC
-	TRBV14	TRBJ2-2	-	CASSQDWASGELFF	TGTGCCAGCAGCCAAGATTGGGCGTCCGGGGAGCTGTTTTTT
TRBD2	TRBV7-9	TRBJ2-1	-	CASSPGGEVNEQFF	TGTGCCAGCAGCCCGGGGGGTGAGGTCAATGAGCAGTTCTTC
-	TRBV4-1	TRBJ2-1	few	CASSQVSLSPYNEQFF	TGCGCCAGCAGCCAAGTAAGCTTATCGCCCTACAATGAGCAGTTCTTC
-	TRBV6-4	TRBJ2-7	few	CARTKAGENSYEQYF	TGTGCCAGGACAAAAGCGGGCGAGAACTCCTACGAGCAGTACTTC